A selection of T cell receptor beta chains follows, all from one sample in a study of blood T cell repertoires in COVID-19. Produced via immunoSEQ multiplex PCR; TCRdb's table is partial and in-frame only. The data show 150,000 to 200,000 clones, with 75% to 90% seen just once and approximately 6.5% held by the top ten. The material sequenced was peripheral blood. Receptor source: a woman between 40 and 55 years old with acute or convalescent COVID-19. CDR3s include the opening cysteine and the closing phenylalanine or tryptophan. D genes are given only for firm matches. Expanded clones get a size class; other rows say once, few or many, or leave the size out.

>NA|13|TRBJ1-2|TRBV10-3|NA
TGTGCCATCACAAACCCCAGTAACTATGGCTACACCTTC
CAITNPSNYGYTF
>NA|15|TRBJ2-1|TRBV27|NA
TGTGCCAGCAGTTTATTTTACCGGAGGGTGTATGAGCAGTTCTTC
CASSLFYRRVYEQFF
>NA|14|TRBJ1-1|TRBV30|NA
TGTGCCTGGAGTCACGACTCGGGGAACACTGAAGCTTTCTTT
CAWSHDSGNTEAFF
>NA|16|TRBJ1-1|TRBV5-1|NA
TGCGCCAGCAGCCCCGGAGGAGGGGCGGCGAACACTGAAGCTTTCTTT
CASSPGGGAANTEAFF
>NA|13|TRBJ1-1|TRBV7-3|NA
TGTGCCAGCAGCTTAACGGGCAGGCTTGAAGCTTTCTTT
CASSLTGRLEAFF
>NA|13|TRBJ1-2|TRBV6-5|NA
TGTGCCAGCAGTTCTGGACAGTACTATGGCTACACCTTC
CASSSGQYYGYTF
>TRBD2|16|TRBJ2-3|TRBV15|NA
TGTGCCACCTCGCCCCGGGGGAGGGGCGGCACAGATACGCAGTATTTT
CATSPRGRGGTDTQYF
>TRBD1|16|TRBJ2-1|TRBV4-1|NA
TGCGCCAGCAGCCAACCGGGACAGGACACGACGGGAGAGCAGTTCTTC
CASSQPGQDTTGEQFF
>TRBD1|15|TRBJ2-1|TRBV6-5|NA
TGTGCCAGCAGTTCCCCGCGACAGGGGGAGAATGAGCAGTTCTTC
CASSSPRQGENEQFF
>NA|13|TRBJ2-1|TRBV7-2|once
TGTGCCAGCGGAAGACAGGACCTGGGTGAGCAGTTCTTC
CASGRQDLGEQFF
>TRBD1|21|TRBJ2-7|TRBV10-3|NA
TGTGCCATCAGTAGAGGGGCGACAGTGATTGGGGGGACAGGGGGCTCCTACGAGCAGTACTTC
CAISRGATVIGGTGGSYEQYF
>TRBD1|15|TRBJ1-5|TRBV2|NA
TGTGCCAGCAGTATAAGGACAGGGGGCAATCAGCCCCAGCATTTT
CASSIRTGGNQPQHF
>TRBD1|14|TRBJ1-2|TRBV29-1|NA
TGCAGCGCGTCACGGGACAGGGGGCACTATGGCTACACCTTC
CSASRDRGHYGYTF
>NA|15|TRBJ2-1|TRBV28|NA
TGTGCCAGCAGAATGGGGGCTGGCTCCTACAATGAGCAGTTCTTC
CASRMGAGSYNEQFF
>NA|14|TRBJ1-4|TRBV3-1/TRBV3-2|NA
TGTGCCAGCAGCCATAAAACAGGGAATGAAAAACTGTTTTTT
CASSHKTGNEKLFF
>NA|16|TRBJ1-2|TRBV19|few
TGTGCCAGTAGTACCCTGGACAGCATAAAATTCTATGGCTACACCTTC
CASSTLDSIKFYGYTF
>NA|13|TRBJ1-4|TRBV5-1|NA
TGCGCCAGCAGCTTCCAGGGGAGCGGAAAACTGTTTTTT
CASSFQGSGKLFF
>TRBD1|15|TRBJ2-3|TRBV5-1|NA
TGCGCCAGCAGCCGACAGGGGGCGGAAACAGATACGCAGTATTTT
CASSRQGAETDTQYF
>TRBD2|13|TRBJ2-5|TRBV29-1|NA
TGCAGCGCGCTAGCGGGGGGATGGGAGACCCAGTACTTC
CSALAGGWETQYF
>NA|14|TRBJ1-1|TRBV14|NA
TGTGCCAGCAGCAAGGGGATGGGGTACACTGAAGCTTTCTTT
CASSKGMGYTEAFF
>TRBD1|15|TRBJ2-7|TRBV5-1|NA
TGCGCCAGCAGCGTTGGACAGGGCCAGATCTACGAGCAGTACTTC
CASSVGQGQIYEQYF
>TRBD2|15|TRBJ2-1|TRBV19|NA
TGTGCCAGTAGTATGATGGCAGGGACTAGTTATGAGCAGTTCTTC
CASSMMAGTSYEQFF
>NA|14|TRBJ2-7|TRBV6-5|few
TGTGCCAGCAGTACCCGGGACACCTACTACGAGCAGTACTTC
CASSTRDTYYEQYF
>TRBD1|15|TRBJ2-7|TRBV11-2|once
TGTGCCAGCAGCTTAGTTTCCGGGACAGCGTACGAGCAGTACTTC
CASSLVSGTAYEQYF
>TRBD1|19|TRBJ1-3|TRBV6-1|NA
TGTGCCAGCAGTGTTGCGGGACAGGGCCGAGGGAAGGGCGGAAACACCATATATTTT
CASSVAGQGRGKGGNTIYF
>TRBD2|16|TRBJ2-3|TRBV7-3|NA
TGTGCCAGCAGCTTAATAGCGGGGGGCCTGACAGATACGCAGTATTTT
CASSLIAGGLTDTQYF
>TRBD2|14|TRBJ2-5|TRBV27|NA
TGTGCCAGCAGCCCGACTAGCTTCCAAGAGACCCAGTACTTC
CASSPTSFQETQYF
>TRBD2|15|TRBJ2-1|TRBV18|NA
TGTGCCAGCTCACCATCTAGCGGGGCCTACAATGAGCAGTTCTTC
CASSPSSGAYNEQFF
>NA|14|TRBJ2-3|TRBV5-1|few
TGCGCCAGCAGCTTAGACAGTTACACAGATACGCAGTATTTT
CASSLDSYTDTQYF
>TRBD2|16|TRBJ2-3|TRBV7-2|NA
TGTGCCAGCAGCTTAAAACTAGCGGGAAGCACAGATACGCAGTATTTT
CASSLKLAGSTDTQYF
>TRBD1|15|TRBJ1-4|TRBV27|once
TGTGCCAGCAGATCTGGGACAGGGTTAGACGAAAAACTGTTTTTT
CASRSGTGLDEKLFF
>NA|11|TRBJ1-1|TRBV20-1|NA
TGCAGTGCAAGAACTTTATCCGAAGCTTTCTTT
CSARTLSEAFF
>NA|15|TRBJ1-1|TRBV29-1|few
TGCAGCGTTGCCATCAGGGAGGTTGAACCCACTGAAGCTTTCTTT
CSVAIREVEPTEAFF
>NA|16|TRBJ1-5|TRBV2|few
TGTGCCAGCAGTGCCCGAGGGGGGGTTAGCAATCAGCCCCAGCATTTT
CASSARGGVSNQPQHF
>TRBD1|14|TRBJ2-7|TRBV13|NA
TGTGCCAGCAGCCTGGACAGGGTCTCCTACGAGCAGTACTTC
CASSLDRVSYEQYF
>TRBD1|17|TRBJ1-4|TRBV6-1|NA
TGTGCCAGCAGTGGGAGGACAGGGATCGCAACTAATGAAAAACTGTTTTTT
CASSGRTGIATNEKLFF
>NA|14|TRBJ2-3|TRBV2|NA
TGTGCCAGCAGTGCTCAGCGGGGCACAGATACGCAGTATTTT
CASSAQRGTDTQYF
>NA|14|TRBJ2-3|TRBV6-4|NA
TGTGCCAGCAGTGTCAGCAGGGGATGGGATACGCAGTATTTT
CASSVSRGWDTQYF
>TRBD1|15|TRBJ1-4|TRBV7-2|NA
TGTGCCAGCAGCCAAAGACAGGGTGGGAATGAAAAACTGTTTTTT
CASSQRQGGNEKLFF
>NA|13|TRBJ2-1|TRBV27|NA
TGTGCCAGCAGGCGGGGTATCTACAATGAGCAGTTCTTC
CASRRGIYNEQFF
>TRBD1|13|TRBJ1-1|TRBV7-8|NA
TGTGCCAGCAGCTTTCAGGGGGATACTGAAGCTTTCTTT
CASSFQGDTEAFF
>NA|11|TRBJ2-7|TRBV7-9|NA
TGTGCCAGCTCCACAGCCTACGAGCAGTACTTC
CASSTAYEQYF
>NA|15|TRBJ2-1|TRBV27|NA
TGTGCCAGCCATTGTCCGGGGGGCGTCTTAAGAATGCGGTTCTTC
CASHCPGGVLRMRFF
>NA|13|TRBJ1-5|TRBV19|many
TGTGCCAGTAGTAAGGGGAGGGATCAGCCCCAGCATTTT
CASSKGRDQPQHF
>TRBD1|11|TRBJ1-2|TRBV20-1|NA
TGCAGTGCTAAGGGGACAGGGGCTTTCACCTTC
CSAKGTGAFTF
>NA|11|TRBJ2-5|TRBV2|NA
TGTGCCAGCAGTTTAAAAGAGACCCAGTACTTC
CASSLKETQYF
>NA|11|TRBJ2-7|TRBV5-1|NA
TGCGCCAGCAGCGGAGGCTACGAGCAGTACTTC
CASSGGYEQYF
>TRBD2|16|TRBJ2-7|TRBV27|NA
TGTGCCAGCGGGACTAGCGGGGGCCTGTCCTCCTACGAGCAGTACTTC
CASGTSGGLSSYEQYF
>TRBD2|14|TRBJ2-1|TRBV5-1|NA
TGCGCCAGCAATATAGCGGGGGGAGATAATGAGCAGTTCTTC
CASNIAGGDNEQFF
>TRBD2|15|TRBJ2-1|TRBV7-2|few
TGTGCCAGCAGCGCAAGCGGGAGGACAACCTCCGAGCAGTTCTTC
CASSASGRTTSEQFF
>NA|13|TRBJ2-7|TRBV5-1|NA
TGCGCCAGCAGCTCTAATGCAGGCTACGAGCAGTACTTC
CASSSNAGYEQYF
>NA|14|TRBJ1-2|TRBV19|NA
TGTGCCAGTAGTATAGATGCCGGTCCCTATGGCTACACCTTC
CASSIDAGPYGYTF
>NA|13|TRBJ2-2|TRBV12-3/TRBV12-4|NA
TGTGCCAGCAGTTCGGTCGGCACCGGGGAGCTGTTTTTT
CASSSVGTGELFF